The present TCR beta chain was sequenced within a study of regulatory T cells in long-lasting Graves disease. The CDR3 length is 13 residues. Per the germline V gene, CDR1 is GTSNPN and CDR2 is SVGIG (reference sequence). V was trimmed by 3 bases and J by 5 bases, leaving 13 bases between them. Building the TCR beta libraries relied on iRepertoire HTBI primers, and CDR3 regions underwent Arm-PCR. TCRdb redid the calling of the multiplex PCR reads with MiXCR, one entry per CDR3 protein. The data hold fewer than 400,000 distinct CDR3 sequences, with about 20% observed a single time. Study findings and constraints: Favoring TRBV28, TRBJ1-2 and TRBJ2-5 was a feature seen in persistent disease. Small numbers of samples may have cut accuracy.

The time point: newly diagnosed GD, antithyroid drugs for less than 3 months. The authors made the TCR library using RNA they extracted from PBMCs. This clonotype occurred once. The target antigen is unknown. The specimen was peripheral blood mononuclear cells (PBMCs), collected at new diagnosis, from a patient treated with antithyroid drugs. The chain links TRBV30 to TRBJ1-1; D remains unclear. This sequence was found in a female donor with Graves disease. The CDR3 region is CAWRGQIGTEAFF. CDR3 DNA sequence: TGTGCCTGGAGGGGCCAGATTGGAACTGAAGCTTTCTTT.